The 16 T cell receptor beta chains given below trace back to one sample, sequenced in a study of blood T cell repertoires in COVID-19. The method was immunoSEQ multiplex PCR; TCRdb's version includes in-frame clones alone and lacks a portion of them. Among approximately 76,000 clones, about 89% were seen once, and the ten largest hold 1.9%. Sequencing used peripheral blood. The receptors come from an older woman with acute or convalescent COVID-19.

The J gene is TRBJ1-5, the V gene TRBV29-1; TRBD1 is a possible D gene (5 bases). Trimming stripped 4 bases from V and 3 bases from J, with 13 bases between. The CDR3 is 14 residues long. The V gene's germline CDR1 is SQVTM and CDR2 ANQGSEA. The CDR3: CSVVGGDTNQPQHF. DNA of the CDR3: TGCAGCGTTGTGGGGGGGGATACCAATCAGCCCCAGCATTTT.

V usage is TRBV29-1 and J usage is TRBJ2-1; TRBD1 matches 8 bases. CDR1 SQVTM and CDR2 ANQGSEA come from the germline V gene. Losses at the gene ends were 1 base for V and 7 bases for J; bases not matched to a gene: 3. This CDR3 contains 13 residues. In DNA, the CDR3 is TGCAGCGTTGAAGCTGACAGGGGTAATGAGCAGTTCTTC. Its translation: CSVEADRGNEQFF.

The rearrangement links TRBV27 to TRBJ2-7, with 13 positions matching TRBD2. J lost 3 bases, V lost 2 bases, and 7 bases had no gene match. Germline loops: CDR1 MNHEY, CDR2 SMNVEV (reference sequence). The CDR3 contains 17 residues. The CDR3 nucleotides are TGTGCCAGCAGTTTAGGGACTAGCGGGATGGGACTCTACGAGCAGTACTTC. This codes for CASSLGTSGMGLYEQYF.

The rearrangement links TRBV28 to TRBJ2-3; tentatively, D is TRBD2 (5 bases). CDR1 and CDR2 (germline): MDHEN, SYDVKM. Trimming took off 6 bases at V and 0 bases at J, with 22 bases between the two ends. The CDR3 is 18 residues long. The CDR3 here is CASSPTSLAYPSTDTQYF. Written as DNA, the CDR3 is TGTGCCAGCAGCCCGACATCTTTAGCGTATCCTAGCACAGATACGCAGTATTTT.

This chain links TRBV18 with TRBJ1-2, with D possibly matching TRBD1 (6 bases). V gave up 3 bases and J gave up 6 bases, with 11 bases separating them. Germline loops: CDR1 KGHSH, CDR2 LQKENI. The CDR3 totals 13 residues. Here the CDR3 reads CASSPDRTDGYTF. The CDR3 bases are TGTGCCAGCTCACCCGACAGGACCGATGGCTACACCTTC.

This chain connects TRBV6-2 or TRBV6-3 to TRBJ1-1, with TRBD1 matching over 7 bases. The CDR3 runs 14 residues. From germline, CDR1 is MNHEY and CDR2 SVGEGT. V shed 4 bases, J shed 4 bases, and the junction held 6 bases outside the gene matches. The CDR3 coding sequence is TGTGCCAGCAGTTTCGACAGGGTTGGCACTGAAGCTTTCTTT. Its protein is CASSFDRVGTEAFF.

J is TRBJ2-1 and V is TRBV5-1; 7 bases match TRBD1. J was trimmed by 6 bases and V by 3 bases; bases with no gene match: 9. The CDR3 is 15 residues long. CDR1 and CDR2 (germline): SGHRS, YFSETQ. CDR3 protein: CASSSDRASGNEQFF. The CDR3 DNA sequence: TGCGCCAGCAGCTCCGACAGGGCATCCGGCAATGAGCAGTTCTTC.

CDR3 DNA sequence: TGTGCCAGCAGTCTACAGGGGGCGAAGAATGGCTACACCTTC. Amino acid sequence: CASSLQGAKNGYTF. The rearrangement links TRBV6-5 to TRBJ1-2, with 9 bases aligning to TRBD1. V trimming: 5 bases; J trimming: 6 bases; junction bases outside the gene matches: 7. CDR1 and CDR2 (germline): MNHEY, SVGAGI. The CDR3 sequence is 14 residues long.

The genes are TRBV11-2 and TRBJ2-7; 7 nucleotides align to TRBD2. Looked up from germline, CDR1 is SGHAT and CDR2 is FQNNGV. The junction had 8 bases not matched to a gene; V was cut back by 4 bases and J by 5 bases. This CDR3 region has 14 residues. CDR3 region: CASSSLLGRDEQYF. The CDR3, as DNA: TGTGCCAGCAGCTCCCTACTGGGGAGGGACGAGCAGTACTTC. Complete variable domain (other parts from reference TRBV11-2 and TRBJ2-7): EAGVAQSPRYKIIEKRQSVAFWCNPISGHATLYWYQQILGQGPKLLIQFQNNGVVDDSQLPKDRFSAERLKGVDSTLKIQPAKLEDSAVYLCASSSLLGRDEQYFGPGTRLTVT.

This clone has a handful of counts. The chain links TRBV5-1 to TRBJ1-1; D remains unclear. Looked up from germline, CDR1 is SGHRS and CDR2 is YFSETQ. V was trimmed by 5 bases and J by 0 bases, leaving 8 bases between them. The length of the CDR3 is 13 residues. CDR3 sequence: CASSDSLNTEAFF. The CDR3 DNA follows: TGCGCCAGCAGTGACTCATTGAACACTGAAGCTTTCTTT.

This clone came up once. The CDR3 DNA reads as TGTGCCAGCAGCTTGTGGGGGACAGGGTATGGCTACACCTTC. The encoded protein is CASSLWGTGYGYTF. This chain connects TRBV5-4 to TRBJ1-2, with 9 bases matching TRBD1. Per germline, CDR1 SGHNT and CDR2 YYREEE (reference sequence). V lost 1 base to trimming and J lost 5 bases; unmatched junction nucleotides: 3. The CDR3 consists of 14 residues.

V and J are TRBV18 and TRBJ2-7; D is possibly TRBD1 (5 bases). Germline CDR1 reads KGHSH; CDR2 reads LQKENI. Trimming shortened V by 2 bases and J by 7 bases, and 12 bases separated the two germline ends. This CDR3 has 13 residues. The CDR3 sequence: CASSPDRAWEQYF. DNA of the CDR3: TGTGCCAGCTCACCAGACAGAGCGTGGGAGCAGTACTTC.

This chain joins TRBV11-2 and TRBJ1-1; D possibly corresponds to TRBD1 (5 bases). The CDR3 is 14 residues long. Germline CDR1 and CDR2: SGHAT and FQNNGV. Trimming cost V 5 bases and J 0 bases, with 10 bases left between them. CDR3 DNA sequence: TGTGCCAGCAGCGACGGACACGTGAACACTGAAGCTTTCTTT. It encodes CASSDGHVNTEAFF.

This clone was seen once. The chain links TRBV12-3 or TRBV12-4 to TRBJ2-5; D perhaps matches TRBD1 (5 bases). V was trimmed by 4 bases and J by 9 bases, leaving 9 bases between them. This CDR3 contains 11 residues. The CDR3 loop is CASSSDRPQYF. For the CDR3, the DNA is TGTGCCAGCAGTTCAGACAGACCCCAGTACTTC.

CDR3 DNA sequence: TGTGCCAGCAGCTCTAGCGGGGTTTACAATGAGCAGTTCTTC. It yields the protein CASSSSGVYNEQFF. This sequence joins TRBV7-2 and TRBJ2-1; 9 nucleotides line up with TRBD2. Germline V gene data show CDR1 as SGHTA and CDR2 as FQGNSA. The CDR3 sequence is 14 residues long. Unmatched junction bases numbered 2, after V lost 4 bases and J lost 4 bases.

Comments on this clone: Other DNA sequences in this specimen translate into the identical CDR3. The V call is TRBV7-3, the J call TRBJ2-3; 12 bases align to TRBD2. The CDR3 has 16 residues. Trimming at V came to 5 bases and at J to 0 bases, leaving 3 bases not matched to a gene. From germline, CDR1 is SGHTA and CDR2 FQGTGA. In DNA form, the CDR3 reads TGTGCCAGCAGCCTGGGACTAGCGGGCAGCACAGATACGCAGTATTTT. Protein sequence: CASSLGLAGSTDTQYF.